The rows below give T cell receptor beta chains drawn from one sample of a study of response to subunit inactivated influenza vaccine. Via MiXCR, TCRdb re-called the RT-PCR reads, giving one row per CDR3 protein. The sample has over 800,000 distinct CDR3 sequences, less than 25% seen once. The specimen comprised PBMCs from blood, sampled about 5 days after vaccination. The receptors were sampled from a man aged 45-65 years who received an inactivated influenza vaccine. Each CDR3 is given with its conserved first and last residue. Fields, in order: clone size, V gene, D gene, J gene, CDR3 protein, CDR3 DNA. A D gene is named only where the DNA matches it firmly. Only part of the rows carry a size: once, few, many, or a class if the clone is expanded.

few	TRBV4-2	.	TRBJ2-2	CASSQEGGASGELFF	TGTGCCAGCAGCCAAGAAGGTGGTGCTTCCGGGGAGCTGTTTTTT
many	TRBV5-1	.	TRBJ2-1	CASSSDSSYNEQFF	TGTGCCAGCAGCTCGGACTCCTCCTACAATGAGCAGTTCTTC
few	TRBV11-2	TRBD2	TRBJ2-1	CASSLWRGGLSEQFF	TGTGCCAGCAGCTTATGGCGGGGGGGCCTCAGTGAGCAGTTCTTC
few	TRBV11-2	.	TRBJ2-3	CASSSTTTGLDTQYF	TGTGCCAGCAGCTCAACCACCACGGGACTAGATACGCAGTATTTT
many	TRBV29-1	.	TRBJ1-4	CSVLGREEKLFF	TGCAGCGTTCTGGGCAGGGAGGAAAAACTGTTTTTT
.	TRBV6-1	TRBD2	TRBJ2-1	CASRGLAGENEQFF	TGTGCCAGCAGGGGACTAGCGGGAGAAAATGAGCAGTTCTTC
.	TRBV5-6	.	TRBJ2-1	CASSTGAAEQFF	TGTGCCAGCTCTACTGGGGCTGCTGAGCAGTTCTTC
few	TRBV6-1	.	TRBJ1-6	CASRVGVSSYNSPLHF	TGTGCCAGCAGGGTGGGCGTGAGCTCCTATAATTCACCCCTCCACTTT
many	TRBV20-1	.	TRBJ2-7	CSARLEGRIYEQYF	TGCAGTGCTAGACTCGAGGGACGGATATACGAGCAGTACTTC
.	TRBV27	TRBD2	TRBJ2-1	CASSLSHGTSNEQFF	TGTGCCAGCAGTTTATCCCACGGGACTAGCAATGAGCAGTTCTTC
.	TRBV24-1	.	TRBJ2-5	CATSVLGGVDQETQYF	TGTGCCACCAGTGTATTAGGCGGGGTCGACCAAGAGACCCAGTACTTC
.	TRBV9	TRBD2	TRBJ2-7	CASSPGGSGTYEQYF	TGTGCCAGCAGCCCGGGGGGTAGCGGGACTTACGAGCAGTACTTC
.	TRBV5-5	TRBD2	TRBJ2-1	CASSLRLAGVPNEQFF	TGTGCCAGCAGCTTGAGACTAGCGGGAGTACCGAATGAGCAGTTCTTC
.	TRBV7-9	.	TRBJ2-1	CASSLAPQGGQFF	TGTGCCAGCAGCTTAGCTCCACAGGGAGGCCAGTTCTTC
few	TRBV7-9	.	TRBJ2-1	CASSGHLLGTEQFF	TGTGCCAGCAGTGGACACCTCCTCGGGACTGAGCAGTTCTTC
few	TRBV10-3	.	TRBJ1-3	CAISEASSGNTIYF	TGTGCCATCAGTGAGGCCAGCTCTGGAAACACCATATATTTT
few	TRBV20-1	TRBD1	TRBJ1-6	CSARGGTGGSPLHF	TGCAGTGCTAGAGGGGGGACAGGGGGTTCACCCCTCCACTTT